The source of this T cell receptor beta chain is a study of T cell clones after liver transplantation. Study details: Pre-transplant mixed lymphocyte reactions yielded third-party-reactive TCRbeta sequences as comparators for graft-donor-reactive sequences. Study-level results: In 5 of 8 subjects, circulating graft-donor-reactive CD4 TCRbeta sequences fell significantly after transplant. Low donor cell numbers restricted donor-reactive repertoire measurement in a couple of subjects.

Concerning this clone: Its specificity is not known.

This CDR3 is built from 15 residues. CDR1 is SQVTM, CDR2 ANQGSEA, per germline. Losses at the gene ends were 3 bases for V and 1 base for J; bases not matched to a gene: 7. The method was immunoSEQ multiplex PCR; TCRdb's version includes in-frame clones alone and lacks a portion of them. The top ten hold roughly 23% of the sample, which has about 11,000 clones, 60% to 85% seen once. The TCR comes from a human patient who received a liver transplant. Some T cells may be provided by the graft donor. Material: CD4+ T cells from blood, obtained around 33 months after liver transplant. The chain has TRBV29-1 and TRBJ2-5, with 8 bases aligning to TRBD2. The CDR3 is CSVEGSSGFQETQYF. The CDR3 DNA reads as TGCAGCGTTGAGGGGTCTAGCGGGTTCCAAGAGACCCAGTACTTC. The full variable domain, in which reference TRBV29-1 and TRBJ2-5 provide the parts outside the CDR3, is SAVISQKPSRDICQRGTSLTIQCQVDSQVTMMFWYRQQPGQSLTLIATANQGSEATYESGFVIDKFPISRPNLTFSTLTVSNMSPEDSSIYLCSVEGSSGFQETQYFGPGTRLLVL.